The clone carrying this T cell receptor (beta chain) was seen repeatedly, ten times or more. Its specificity is not known. These data come from a study of T-cell reconstitution after alpha-beta-depleted transplantation in children. Overall study findings and caveats: Several hundred expanded graft clones reportedly gave rise to the alpha-beta T cells present about two months after transplant. Some patients' high day-60 TCRbeta diversity was traced to surviving recipient T cells and thymic progenitors. The main origin of T-cell counts and diversity one year after transplant was newly produced T cells.

TCRbeta library construction was performed incorporating unique molecular identifiers. TCRdb re-analysed the PCR reads in MiXCR, keeping a single row per CDR3 protein. The table lists about 180,000 distinct CDR3 sequences, roughly 11% of them singletons. The clonotype comes from a boy aged 2 to 10 with acute myeloid leukemia, due to receive a stem cell transplant. The sequencing used PBMCs, collected before TCRalphabeta/CD19-depleted stem cell transplant.

CDR3 DNA sequence: TGCAGTGCCCGCAATCGGGACCCAACCTACGAGCAGTACTTC. It yields the protein CSARNRDPTYEQYF. The chain recombines TRBV20-1 with TRBJ2-7; D possibly matches TRBD1 or TRBD2 (5 bases each). CDR3 length equals 14 residues. Germline CDR1 and CDR2: DFQATT and SNEGSKA (reference sequence). V lost 6 bases to trimming and J lost 2 bases, with 17 bases between them.